This is a list of T cell receptor beta chains from one sample in a study of blood T cell repertoires in COVID-19. The repertoire was sequenced with immunoSEQ multiplex PCR; TCRdb's copy has only in-frame clones and lacks some. The sample has approximately 310,000 clones, approximately 81% seen once. The sequenced material came from PBMCs or T cells enriched from blood (not recorded which). The receptors derive from a woman younger than 45 who had been exposed to COVID-19. CDR3s include the opening cysteine and the closing phenylalanine or tryptophan. The order of the fields is clone size, V gene, CDR3 protein. Clone size is stated in some rows and not others, as once, few, many or a class when expanded.

NA,TRBV5-4,CASSYLPGGRSTDTQYF
NA,TRBV7-3,CASSRQGANTGELFF
NA,TRBV5-1,CASSLDGTRSPLHF
few,TRBV6-5,CATRDRGYNSPLHF
NA,TRBV28,CASSRFNPGGASGGYTF
once,TRBV20-1,CSASRDLF
NA,TRBV2,CASRVTGGGEKLFF
once,TRBV2,CASSESDSPRGQGASEAFF
NA,TRBV28,CASRNPGQSNSPLHF
NA,TRBV18,CASLRSDGETQYF
NA,TRBV28,CASSLFMGGVLSEAFF
NA,TRBV12-3/TRBV12-4,CASSLRQEAEAFF
NA,TRBV6-5,CASSLGIHTEAFF
NA,TRBV7-2,CASSLMQGAEGKLFF
once,TRBV7-9,CASSLTGYTEAFF
NA,TRBV6-2/TRBV6-3,CASSYQRGDSDTQYF
NA,TRBV15,CATSVGEAGYTF
NA,TRBV7-2,CASSPRAGSYEQYF
NA,TRBV19,CASTFRDRTYSNQPQHF
NA,TRBV27,CASRQPRETQYF
NA,TRBV30,CAWSYGTQGAREQYF
NA,TRBV28,CASSSDRVYQPQHF
NA,TRBV5-5,CASSSLGGTATYEQYF
NA,TRBV28,CASGPTLTETQYF
NA,TRBV7-6,CASSPAPLGSSEQYF
NA,TRBV7-2,CASSLQATSTGELFF
NA,TRBV12-3/TRBV12-4,CASSFVAGNTIYF
NA,TRBV7-9,CASSRQSDSNQPQHF
NA,TRBV6-2/TRBV6-3,CASSYSRTGQQYF
once,TRBV2,CASSEALSSPYF
NA,TRBV3-1/TRBV3-2,CASSPTGAGTADQPQHF
NA,TRBV28,CASSSPGQGYNEQFF
once,TRBV27,CASSSSWLTDTQYF
NA,TRBV6-2/TRBV6-3,CASSHGQGGFEQYF
NA,TRBV28,CASSLDGSPGELFF
NA,TRBV28,CASSSIRGSMDEQYF
NA,TRBV19,CASSPFAGTETDTQYF